This T cell receptor beta chain was documented in a study of blood T cell repertoires in COVID-19. TCRdb keeps only in-frame clones here, not all; method: immunoSEQ multiplex PCR. The table records some 100,000 clones, roughly four fifths of them present only once. The source material was peripheral blood. The TCR sequence derives from a human donor in a cohort sampled during active COVID-19.

The CDR3 is CASSYSGRAYTDTQYF. The CDR3 region has the DNA TGTGCCAGCAGTTACTCGGGCAGGGCCTACACAGATACGCAGTATTTT. The genes are TRBV6-5 and TRBJ2-3, with D perhaps matching TRBD1 (5 bases). This CDR3 contains 16 residues. Trimming stripped 0 bases from V and 2 bases from J, with 12 bases between. Germline V gene sequence: CDR1 MNHEY, CDR2 SVGAGI.